The entry below describes one T cell receptor beta chain. The antigen is not known. The sample comes from a study of blood T cells in healthy people across ages. The V and J ends lost 4 bases and 6 bases, in that order; junction bases with no gene match: 9. The length of the CDR3 is 16 residues. Per germline, CDR1 SGHRS and CDR2 YFSETQ. Primers used in a second PCR of about 6 to 11 cycles were a sample-barcoded 5' primer and a J-beta primer mix. In TCRdb, the 5' RACE reads were re-called with MiXCR into one record per CDR3 protein. The sample carries 780,000 or so distinct CDR3 sequences, less than 70% recorded once. Study-level results: Per million T cells, the diversity of TCR beta decreased roughly linearly as age advanced. Unsorted PBMC input precluded a conclusive naive versus antigen-experienced comparison.

Extractions gave at least 5 micrograms of total RNA per sample. The sequence came from an elderly man in good health. Material: blood. The chain is built from TRBV5-1 and TRBJ2-7; TRBD2 aligns across 14 bases. This CDR3 reads CASSIGTSGRSSEQYF. DNA of the CDR3: TGCGCCAGCAGCATCGGGACTAGCGGGAGATCGTCCGAGCAGTACTTC. Looking up the rest from reference TRBV5-1 and TRBJ2-7 gives the full variable domain: KAGVTQTPRYLIKTRGQQVTLSCSPISGHRSVSWYQQTPGQGLQFLFEYFSETQRNKGNFPGRFSGRQFSNSRSEMNVSTLELGDSALYLCASSIGTSGRSSEQYFGPGTRLTVT.